The 18 T cell receptor beta chains listed next were all sequenced from one sample in a study of T cells in Graves' hyperthyroidism and ophthalmopathy. Amplified TCR beta CDR3 regions derived from RNA transcripts. Using the HTBI primer set, a first-round RT-PCR was run on the TCR CDR3. One entry per CDR3 protein, called by TCRdb with MiXCR from the multiplex PCR reads. The profile shows about 480,000 distinct CDR3 sequences, about 20% of them singletons. Sequenced input: blood. These TCRs come from a woman in her seventies with Graves' ophthalmopathy.

The rearrangement uses TRBV28 and TRBJ2-1; TRBD2 matches at 11 bases. This CDR3 is built from 16 residues. Germline CDR1 reads MDHEN; CDR2 reads SYDVKM. Trimming at V came to 0 bases and at J to 10 bases, leaving 8 bases not matched to a gene. CDR3 DNA: TGTGCCAGCAGTTTATGGCAACTAGCGGGAGTGGGGGAGCAGTTCTTC. The encoded protein is CASSLWQLAGVGEQFF.

This clonotype was found a few times. The chain joins TRBV9 to TRBJ2-2; 9 bases fit TRBD1. CDR3 size: 15 residues. After removal of 4 bases from V and 7 bases from J, the junction contained 8 bases not matched to a gene. Germline CDR1 and CDR2: SGDLS and YYNGEE. For the CDR3, the DNA is TGTGCCAGCAGCCGGGACAGGGAACGAGGCGGGGAGCTGTTTTTT. Protein: CASSRDRERGGELFF.

V is TRBV30 and J is TRBJ2-1; D might be TRBD2 (7 bases). Deletions cut 5 bases from V and 5 bases from J, with 31 bases between. Germline V gene lookup returns CDR1 GTSNPN and CDR2 SVGIG (reference sequence). The CDR3 sequence is 19 residues long. CDR3 nucleotide sequence: TGTGCCTGGCAATCCTCGGGACTACAGGGACCATGGCAGGACAATGAGCAGTTCTTC. This codes for CAWQSSGLQGPWQDNEQFF.

The rearrangement joins TRBV6-2 or TRBV6-3 to TRBJ1-2; 10 nucleotides line up with TRBD1. Germline-derived CDR1 and CDR2 are MNHEY and SVGEGT. This CDR3 has 16 amino acids. V gave up 2 bases and J gave up 4 bases; unmatched junction bases: 7. Here the CDR3 DNA reads TGTGCCAGCAGTTACCCCGCGGGACAGGGGCTCTATGGCTACACCTTC. Protein sequence: CASSYPAGQGLYGYTF.

This chain uses TRBV20-1 with TRBJ1-5, with D unresolved. V gave up 0 bases and J gave up 11 bases, with 17 bases separating them. CDR3 length: 14 amino acids. CDR1 and CDR2 from the germline V gene are DFQATT and SNEGSKA (reference sequence). The CDR3 loop reads CSAREGPVSRAQHF. The CDR3 DNA reads TGCAGTGCTAGAGAAGGTCCAGTCTCTAGGGCCCAGCATTTT.

This clonotype was observed a handful of times. V is TRBV10-3 and J is TRBJ2-2; 8 nucleotides line up with TRBD1. V shed 2 bases and J 2 bases; nucleotides not matched to a gene: 4. There are 16 residues in the CDR3. CDR1 and CDR2 from the germline V gene are ENHRY and SYGVKD. The chain's CDR3 is CAISETGGLNTGELFF. Here the CDR3 DNA reads TGTGCCATCAGTGAGACAGGGGGTCTCAACACCGGGGAGCTGTTTTTT.

Concerning this clonotype itself: Compared with germline, one end of the junction differs, possibly owing to a read error. The V call is TRBV6-1, the J call TRBJ2-5, with D possibly matching TRBD2 (5 bases). CDR1 is MNHNS and CDR2 is SASEGT in the germline V gene. CDR3 size: 14 residues. This CDR3 is CASRAGKGRETQYF. For the CDR3, the DNA is TGCGCCAGCAGAGCCGGGAAGGGTCGAGAGACCCAGTACTTC.

This clonotype showed up just a few times. V and J are TRBV27 and TRBJ1-4; perhaps TRBD1 as D (5 bases). The CDR3 spans 15 residues. V was pared by 5 bases and J by 0 bases, with 10 bases between. CDR1 is MNHEY and CDR2 is SMNVEV in the germline V gene (reference sequence). CDR3 sequence reads: CASSKMTATNEKLFF. In nucleotides, the CDR3 is TGTGCCAGCAGTAAGATGACAGCAACTAATGAAAAACTGTTTTTT.

This clonotype was counted between two and nine times. The rearrangement joins TRBV3-1 to TRBJ1-2; D call uncertain. The CDR3 loop spans 13 amino acids. Trimming cost V 4 bases and J 5 bases, with 11 bases left between them. The germline CDR1 and CDR2 sequences are LGHDT and YNNKEL (reference sequence). The CDR3 reads CASSPFGLYGYTF. CDR3 nucleotide sequence: TGTGCCAGCAGCCCTTTTGGGCTATATGGCTACACCTTC.

The chain is built from TRBV18 and TRBJ1-1; the D gene is possibly TRBD1 (5 bases). Germline CDR1 and CDR2: KGHSH and LQKENI. The V end lost 6 bases, the J end lost 4 bases, and 15 bases lay between the germline ends. The CDR3 contains 14 residues. The DNA for the CDR3 is TGTGCCAGCTCTATCGAGGGGATGGGCACTGAAGCTTTCTTT. Protein: CASSIEGMGTEAFF.

The chain joins TRBV11-3 to TRBJ2-5, with 11 bases identical to TRBD2. Germline V gives CDR1 SGHNT, CDR2 YENEEA. The CDR3 totals 17 residues. V lost 5 bases to trimming and J lost 1 base; unmatched junction nucleotides: 9. CDR3 region: CASSPKSGTSGQETQYF. The CDR3 nucleotides read TGTGCCAGCAGCCCCAAATCCGGGACTAGCGGCCAAGAGACCCAGTACTTC.

This clonotype was seen many times. The V gene is TRBV7-2, the J gene TRBJ2-1; 7 bases are a match to TRBD2. J was trimmed by 13 bases and V by 3 bases; bases with no gene match: 3. The CDR3 sequence is 11 residues long. CDR1 and CDR2 from the germline V gene are SGHTA and FQGNSA. The CDR3 bases are TGTGCCAGCAGCTTGACTAGCCTTCAGTTCTTC. This codes for CASSLTSLQFF.

V and J are TRBV29-1 and TRBJ1-1, with D possibly TRBD1 on 5 matching bases. V was clipped by 3 bases and J by 4 bases, with 15 bases between them. Germline V gene data show CDR1 as SQVTM and CDR2 as ANQGSEA. CDR3 length: 14 residues. DNA for the CDR3: TGCAGCGTTGACCTCACAGGCCCCGGCACTGAAGCTTTCTTT. Protein: CSVDLTGPGTEAFF.

The V call is TRBV5-1, the J call TRBJ2-5; TRBD2 might be the D (6 bases). Deletions cut 0 bases from V and 4 bases from J, with 10 bases between. Germline V gene sequence: CDR1 SGHRS, CDR2 YFSETQ. This CDR3 is built from 14 residues. The CDR3 region is CASSLEAGGETQYF. CDR3 nucleotide sequence: TGCGCCAGCAGCTTGGAGGCCGGGGGAGAGACCCAGTACTTC.

The chain uses TRBV18 and TRBJ2-3, with D perhaps given as TRBD1 or TRBD2 (5 bases each). The ends were cut back, 11 bases at V and 1 base at J, with 19 bases in the middle. The CDR3 runs 15 residues. The germline V gene has CDR1 KGHSH and CDR2 LQKENI. In nucleotides, the CDR3 is TGTGCCGGGGGAATAGGCGCCTCTGGCACAGATACGCAGTATTTT. The encoded protein is CAGGIGASGTDTQYF.

The chain has TRBV10-3 and TRBJ2-7, with D perhaps matching TRBD1 (6 bases). Trimming took 6 bases from V and 2 from J, leaving 11 bases between them. Germline-derived CDR1 and CDR2 are ENHRY and SYGVKD. This CDR3 comprises 13 residues. CDR3 loop: CAISNRDAYEQYF. For the CDR3, the DNA is TGTGCCATCAGCAACAGGGACGCCTACGAGCAGTACTTC.

This clonotype was seen a handful of times. V gene TRBV20-1 combines with J gene TRBJ2-7, with 8 bases identical to TRBD2. This CDR3 region has 12 residues. Losses at the gene ends were 8 bases for V and 3 bases for J; bases not matched to a gene: 6. Germline V gene sequence: CDR1 DFQATT, CDR2 SNEGSKA (reference sequence). The CDR3 reads CSLAGKDYEQYF. The CDR3 nucleotides read TGCAGTTTAGCGGGAAAAGACTACGAGCAGTACTTC.

This clonotype is large. J is TRBJ2-7 and V is TRBV5-1; D gene ambiguous. V lost 0 bases to trimming and J lost 7 bases, with 17 bases between them. CDR1 is SGHRS and CDR2 is YFSETQ in the germline V gene. The CDR3 is 15 amino acids. For the CDR3, the DNA is TGCGCCAGCAGCTTGGCCGGGTATTTCTCCGAGGAGCAGTACTTC. Protein: CASSLAGYFSEEQYF.